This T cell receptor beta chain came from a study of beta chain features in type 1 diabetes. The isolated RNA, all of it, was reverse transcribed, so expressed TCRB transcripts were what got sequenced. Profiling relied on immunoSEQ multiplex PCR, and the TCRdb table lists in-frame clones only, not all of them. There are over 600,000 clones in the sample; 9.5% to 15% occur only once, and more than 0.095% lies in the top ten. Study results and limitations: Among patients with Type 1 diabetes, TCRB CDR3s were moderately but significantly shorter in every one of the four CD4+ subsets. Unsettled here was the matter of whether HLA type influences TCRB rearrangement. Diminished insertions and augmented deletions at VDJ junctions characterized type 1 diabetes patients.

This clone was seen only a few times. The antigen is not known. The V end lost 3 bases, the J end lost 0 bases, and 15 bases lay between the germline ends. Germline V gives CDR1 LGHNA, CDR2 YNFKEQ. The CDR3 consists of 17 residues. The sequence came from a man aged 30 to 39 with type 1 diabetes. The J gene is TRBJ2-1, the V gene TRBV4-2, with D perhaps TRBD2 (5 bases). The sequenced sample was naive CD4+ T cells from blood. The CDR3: CASSQEVGINSYNEQFF. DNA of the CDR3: TGTGCCAGCAGCCAGGAGGTCGGGATAAACTCCTACAATGAGCAGTTCTTC.